These 31 T cell receptor beta chains originate from one sample sequenced in a study of cytotoxic CD8 clonotypes in ibrutinib-treated CLL. Produced via immunoSEQ multiplex PCR; TCRdb's table is partial and in-frame only. The repertoire includes roughly 180,000 clones, 84% of them detected once, and under 5.5% sits in the top ten. The input for sequencing was PBMCs, taken after 24 months of ibrutinib treatment. These receptors were taken from a human donor with chronic lymphocytic leukemia.

This chain connects TRBV14 to TRBJ2-1; TRBD2 matches 10 bases. The length of the CDR3 is 17 residues. CDR1 is SGHDN and CDR2 is FVKESK in the germline V gene. The V and J ends lost 1 base and 3 bases, in that order; junction bases with no gene match: 6. DNA for the CDR3: TGTGCCAGCAGCCAAGGGGGGGTAGCGGGAGGCTACAATGAGCAGTTCTTC. Its translation is CASSQGGVAGGYNEQFF.

The rearrangement links TRBV6-5 to TRBJ1-3, with 7 bases matching TRBD1. The CDR3 consists of 15 residues. The V and J ends lost 4 bases and 0 bases, in that order; junction bases with no gene match: 3. CDR1 and CDR2 from the germline V gene are MNHEY and SVGAGI. The CDR3 loop reads CASSWDRYSGNTIYF. The CDR3 DNA sequence: TGTGCCAGCAGTTGGGACAGATACTCTGGAAACACCATATATTTT.

V and J are TRBV7-2 and TRBJ1-5; D not certain. V lost 5 bases and J lost 4, with 6 bases in between. Per germline, CDR1 SGHTA and CDR2 FQGNSA. The length of the CDR3 is 12 residues. The CDR3 sequence is CASSLYNQPQHF. The CDR3 DNA reads as TGTGCCAGCAGCCTATATAATCAGCCCCAGCATTTT.

This clone has more than one count but fewer than ten. This chain connects TRBV7-2 to TRBJ2-2; D call uncertain. The V and J ends lost 3 bases and 8 bases respectively, with 10 bases between them. CDR1 SGHTA and CDR2 FQGNSA come from the germline V gene. The length of the CDR3 is 13 residues. In DNA, the CDR3 is TGTGCCAGCAGCTTTCGGAATTGGGGGGAGCTGTTTTTT. Its protein product is CASSFRNWGELFF.

The rearrangement uses TRBV5-4 and TRBJ2-3; the match to TRBD2 covers 14 bases. Germline V CDR1 and CDR2: SGHNT, YYREEE (reference sequence). This CDR3 is built from 17 residues. V lost 4 bases and J lost 2; bases outside the gene matches: 6. In DNA form, the CDR3 reads TGTGCCAGCAGCGACGGGACTAGCGGGAGATTCACAGATACGCAGTATTTT. Its protein product is CASSDGTSGRFTDTQYF.

The CDR3 reads CAWSTQDRGRSGYTF. DNA for the CDR3: TGTGCCTGGAGTACCCAGGACAGGGGGCGGTCTGGCTACACCTTC. The chain carries TRBV30 and TRBJ1-2; 11 nucleotides agree with TRBD1. Germline assignment: CDR1 GTSNPN and CDR2 SVGIG (reference sequence). This CDR3 is built from 15 residues. V lost 2 bases to trimming and J lost 7 bases; unmatched junction nucleotides: 9.

A note on this clone: Other DNA sequences in the same sample also yield this CDR3. This chain joins TRBV6-5 and TRBJ1-4; D is uncertain. With 5 bases removed from V and 3 bases from J, the gap between germline ends came to 7 bases. Germline CDR1 MNHEY, CDR2 SVGAGI. The CDR3 is made up of 13 amino acids. The CDR3 region is CASSGRANEKLFF. The DNA of the CDR3 is TGTGCCAGCAGTGGGAGAGCTAATGAAAAACTGTTTTTT.

The chain links TRBV6-6 to TRBJ1-6, with D possibly TRBD1 on 6 matching bases. CDR1 and CDR2 (germline): MNHNY, SVGAGI (reference sequence). The CDR3 has 15 residues. The V gene lost 6 bases and the J gene lost 8 bases, with 17 bases spanning the gap. The CDR3 DNA reads as TGTGCCAGCAGCCCCGCCGGGGGGGCGGATTCACCCCTCCACTTT. Translated: CASSPAGGADSPLHF.

This sequence joins TRBV6-1 and TRBJ2-7; D could derive from TRBD1 or TRBD2 (5 bases each). Germline CDR1 reads MNHNS; CDR2 reads SASEGT. The CDR3 covers 13 residues. The germline V and J ends were trimmed by 4 bases and 6 bases, with 13 bases remaining between them. CDR3 coding DNA: TGTGCCAGCAGTGTAGGGACGGCCCGCGAGCAGTACTTC. This codes for CASSVGTAREQYF.

The chain joins TRBV20-1 to TRBJ1-2, with D possibly matching TRBD1 (5 bases). V was trimmed by 8 bases and J by 7 bases, leaving 11 bases between them. Germline lookup yields CDR1 DFQATT and CDR2 SNEGSKA (reference sequence). This CDR3 region has 10 residues. CDR3 bases: TGCAGTTACTCGGGACTTGGCTACACCTTC. Its protein is CSYSGLGYTF.

V is TRBV7-2 and J is TRBJ1-5; D may be TRBD1 (5 bases). The germline V and J ends were trimmed by 3 bases and 1 base, with 13 bases remaining between them. The germline V gene has CDR1 SGHTA and CDR2 FQGNSA. This CDR3 has 16 residues. The CDR3 loop reads CASSFSGSGSNQPQHF. CDR3 in DNA: TGTGCCAGCAGCTTCTCAGGGAGTGGCAGCAATCAGCCCCAGCATTTT.

CDR3 sequence reads: CASSWANTDTQYF. The CDR3 DNA follows: TGTGCCAGCAGCTGGGCTAACACAGATACGCAGTATTTT. J is TRBJ2-3 and V is TRBV6-5; D remains unclear. Trimming cost V 6 bases and J 2 bases, with 9 bases left between them. Germline V gene lookup returns CDR1 MNHEY and CDR2 SVGAGI. This CDR3 comprises 13 residues.

V gene TRBV6-1 combines with J gene TRBJ2-5, with D tentatively TRBD1 or TRBD2 (5 bases each). The CDR3 is 14 amino acids. V lost 7 bases, J lost 5 bases, and 17 bases lay in between. Germline loops: CDR1 MNHNS, CDR2 SASEGT. This CDR3 is CASTKLGVRETQYF. DNA of the CDR3: TGTGCCAGCACAAAGCTGGGGGTTAGGGAGACCCAGTACTTC.

DNA for the CDR3: TGTGCCAGTAGTAGGGGACAGGGAGCCTACGAGCAGTACTTC. Translated: CASSRGQGAYEQYF. This chain connects TRBV19 to TRBJ2-7, with 9 bases matching TRBD1. This CDR3 has 14 amino acids. Germline-derived CDR1 and CDR2 are LNHDA and SQIVND (reference sequence). The V gene end was trimmed by 4 bases and the J gene end by 2 bases; junction bases not matched to a gene: 3. The full variable domain, completed using reference TRBV19 and TRBJ2-7, is DGGITQSPKYLFRKEGQNVTLSCEQNLNHDAMYWYRQDPGQGLRLIYYSQIVNDFQKGDIAEGYSVSREKKESFPLTVTSAQKNPTAFYLCASSRGQGAYEQYFGPGTRLTVT.

CDR3 bases: TGTGCCAGCCGGACAGGGGGCAGGAACACTGAAGCTTTCTTT. The encoded protein is CASRTGGRNTEAFF. The chain has TRBV28 and TRBJ1-1; 11 nucleotides match TRBD1. Germline V CDR1 and CDR2: MDHEN, SYDVKM. This CDR3 is built from 14 residues. Trimming cost V 8 bases and J 1 base; bases outside gene matches: 3.

The genes are TRBV19 and TRBJ1-1; the D is unclear. Trimming removed 3 bases from V and 7 bases from J, with 6 bases in between. The CDR3 is made up of 11 amino acids. CDR1 is LNHDA, CDR2 SQIVND, per germline (reference sequence). The CDR3: CASSIRGEAFF. The CDR3 nucleotides read TGTGCCAGTAGTATCCGGGGTGAAGCTTTCTTT.

The chain links TRBV5-1 to TRBJ1-1; 7 bases map to TRBD1. Germline-derived CDR1 and CDR2 are SGHRS and YFSETQ. The CDR3 loop spans 17 amino acids. With 3 bases clipped from V and 4 bases from J, the junction kept 15 bases outside the gene matches. For the CDR3, the DNA is TGCGCCAGCAGCTCAGGCGTTATTGTAGGGGGCGGCACTGAAGCTTTCTTT. It is translated as CASSSGVIVGGGTEAFF.

The genes are TRBV15 and TRBJ1-1; D may be TRBD1 (6 bases). Germline CDR1 reads LNHNV; CDR2 reads YYDKDF (reference sequence). V was shortened by 5 bases and J by 2 bases, with 12 bases between the two germline ends. The CDR3 has 14 amino acids. CDR3 loop: CATSLRGRNTEAFF. CDR3 nucleotides: TGTGCCACCAGCCTCAGGGGACGTAACACTGAAGCTTTCTTT.

The chain employs TRBV6-4 and TRBJ1-2; 10 bases are shared with TRBD1. CDR1 and CDR2 (germline): MRHNA, SNTAGT. This CDR3 is built from 15 residues. Trimming removed 4 bases from V and 8 bases from J; junction bases left unmatched: 10. CDR3 DNA: TGTGCCAGCAGTGGAGGGACAGGGGTAACGGGCGGCTACACCTTC. It translates to CASSGGTGVTGGYTF.

V usage is TRBV19 and J usage is TRBJ2-2; D is undetermined. The CDR3 has 12 residues. Germline V gene data show CDR1 as LNHDA and CDR2 as SQIVND (reference sequence). The ends were cut back, 7 bases at V and 6 bases at J, with 9 bases in the middle. This CDR3 is CASNSRSGELFF. CDR3 DNA: TGTGCCAGTAATTCGAGGTCCGGGGAGCTGTTTTTT.

This chain joins TRBV19 and TRBJ2-7; 10 bases are a match to TRBD2. Germline V lookup: CDR1 LNHDA, CDR2 SQIVND (reference sequence). This CDR3 has 15 amino acids. V shed 5 bases, J shed 2 bases, and the junction held 6 bases outside the gene matches. CDR3 DNA: TGTGCCAGTAGTTCCCCGGGACTAGCGACCTACGAGCAGTACTTC. Translated: CASSSPGLATYEQYF.

This clone has just a few counts. The rearrangement links TRBV6-1 to TRBJ2-2; D gene ambiguous. The CDR3 consists of 13 residues. V was shortened by 3 bases and J by 4 bases, with 6 bases between the two germline ends. Germline V lookup: CDR1 MNHNS, CDR2 SASEGT. This CDR3 is CASSDTITGELFF. The DNA of the CDR3 is TGTGCCAGCAGTGATACAATCACCGGGGAGCTGTTTTTT.

The V and J genes are TRBV6-5 and TRBJ1-2, with D tentatively TRBD1 (5 bases). This CDR3 has 16 residues. Per the germline V gene, CDR1 is MNHEY and CDR2 is SVGAGI. V lost 2 bases and J 2 bases, leaving 15 bases between the germline ends. The CDR3 region has the DNA TGTGCCAGCAGTTACCATGGGACGTTAGAAAACTATGGCTACACCTTC. The encoded protein is CASSYHGTLENYGYTF.

The genes are TRBV5-1 and TRBJ1-2; tentative D call: TRBD1 (6 bases). CDR1 is SGHRS, CDR2 YFSETQ, per germline. With 4 bases removed from V and 2 bases from J, the gap between germline ends came to 12 bases. CDR3 length equals 14 residues. This chain's CDR3 is CASSGGQSNYGYTF. The CDR3 nucleotides read TGCGCCAGCAGCGGGGGACAATCGAACTATGGCTACACCTTC.

This chain joins TRBV18 and TRBJ1-5; the D is unclear. This CDR3 spans 16 amino acids. Germline CDR1 reads KGHSH; CDR2 reads LQKENI. Trimming took off 6 bases at V and 2 bases at J, with 17 bases between the two ends. Here the CDR3 reads CASSLIRSEGNQPQHF. DNA for the CDR3: TGTGCCAGCTCGCTCATCCGGTCGGAGGGCAATCAGCCCCAGCATTTT.

The chain employs TRBV7-9 and TRBJ1-3, with D hard to call. Germline values: CDR1 SEHNR, CDR2 FQNEAQ (reference sequence). CDR3 length equals 13 residues. Trimming pared 3 bases from V and 2 bases from J, leaving 5 bases between. The CDR3 reads CASSFNPGNTIYF. The DNA for the CDR3 is TGTGCCAGCAGCTTTAACCCTGGAAACACCATATATTTT.

The chain employs TRBV5-8 and TRBJ1-2; possible D gene TRBD1, 5 bases. Germline V gives CDR1 SGHTS, CDR2 YDEGEE. Trimming removed 4 bases from V and 4 bases from J, with 17 bases in between. The length of the CDR3 is 15 residues. The CDR3 DNA is TGTGCCAGCAGCCCCCTCCTGTGGGGGGGCTATGGCTACACCTTC. Translation: CASSPLLWGGYGYTF.

The sample holds one count of this clone. The chain couples TRBV2 to TRBJ1-2; D uncertain. Deletions cut 5 bases from V and 2 bases from J, with 9 bases between. Germline V gives CDR1 SNHLY, CDR2 FYNNEI. The CDR3 is made up of 13 amino acids. The CDR3 bases are TGTGCCAGCAGTACAGAGATAAACTATGGCTACACCTTC. This translates into CASSTEINYGYTF.

This chain uses TRBV11-2 with TRBJ2-1, with 12 bases identical to TRBD2. This CDR3 is built from 15 residues. Trimming removed 3 bases from V and 9 bases from J; junction bases left unmatched: 6. Germline V gene sequence: CDR1 SGHAT, CDR2 FQNNGV. CDR3 sequence (DNA): TGTGCCAGCAGCTTCAGGCTAGCGGGAGGGGGTGAGCAGTTCTTC. As protein: CASSFRLAGGGEQFF.

The V gene is TRBV19, the J gene TRBJ1-1; D call uncertain. CDR3 length equals 15 residues. Trimming took 4 bases from V and 1 from J, leaving 13 bases between them. CDR1 and CDR2 from the germline V gene are LNHDA and SQIVND (reference sequence). Here the CDR3 reads CASSTRGQANTEAFF. As DNA, the CDR3 is TGTGCCAGTAGTACACGCGGGCAGGCGAACACTGAAGCTTTCTTT. Filled out from reference TRBV19 and TRBJ1-1, the complete variable domain reads DGGITQSPKYLFRKEGQNVTLSCEQNLNHDAMYWYRQDPGQGLRLIYYSQIVNDFQKGDIAEGYSVSREKKESFPLTVTSAQKNPTAFYLCASSTRGQANTEAFFGQGTRLTVV.

This chain joins TRBV7-2 and TRBJ2-7; no clear D. The V and J ends lost 5 bases and 3 bases respectively, with 17 bases between them. This CDR3 comprises 15 residues. Germline V gene sequence: CDR1 SGHTA, CDR2 FQGNSA. The chain's CDR3 is CASSQQLGQYYEQYF. The CDR3 DNA sequence: TGTGCCAGCAGCCAGCAGCTCGGGCAGTACTACGAGCAGTACTTC.